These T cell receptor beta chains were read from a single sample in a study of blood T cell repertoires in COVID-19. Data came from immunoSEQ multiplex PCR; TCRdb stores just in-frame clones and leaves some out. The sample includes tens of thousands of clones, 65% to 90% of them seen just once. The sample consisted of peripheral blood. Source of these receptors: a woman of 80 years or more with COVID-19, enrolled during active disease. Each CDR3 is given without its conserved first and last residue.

CDR3 protein: ASSGGGNGEQF; J gene: TRBJ2-1; V gene: TRBV12-3/TRBV12-4
CDR3 protein: ASSVGTGGGYQETQY; J gene: TRBJ2-5; V gene: TRBV9
CDR3 protein: ASSEGATYNEQF; J gene: TRBJ2-1; V gene: TRBV28
CDR3 protein: ASSGGLAGRNEQF; J gene: TRBJ2-1; V gene: TRBV2
CDR3 protein: ATRFSWGDTDTQY; J gene: TRBJ2-3; V gene: TRBV15
CDR3 protein: ASSPRTSETGELF; J gene: TRBJ2-2; V gene: TRBV5-1
CDR3 protein: ASSLSLHGTQY; J gene: TRBJ2-5; V gene: TRBV27
CDR3 protein: ASSLRLASGRNEQF; J gene: TRBJ2-1; V gene: TRBV11-2
CDR3 protein: ASSLQGPLSGELF; J gene: TRBJ2-2; V gene: TRBV7-3
CDR3 protein: ASSRDRGLYEQY; J gene: TRBJ2-7; V gene: TRBV2
CDR3 protein: ASSILGGTEAF; J gene: TRBJ1-1; V gene: TRBV19
CDR3 protein: ASSVAPSGRVNSSTDTQY; J gene: TRBJ2-3; V gene: TRBV9
CDR3 protein: ASSPQVGGPGEQF; J gene: TRBJ2-1; V gene: TRBV7-7
CDR3 protein: ASSVDDRRGETQY; J gene: TRBJ2-5; V gene: TRBV9
CDR3 protein: ASSILNGNQETQY; J gene: TRBJ2-5; V gene: TRBV9
CDR3 protein: ASSLQNTEAF; J gene: TRBJ1-1; V gene: TRBV5-6
CDR3 protein: ASSLGGGNTEAF; J gene: TRBJ1-1; V gene: TRBV7-9
CDR3 protein: ASSVLGEQETQY; J gene: TRBJ2-5; V gene: TRBV9
CDR3 protein: ASTPSGDKVETQY; J gene: TRBJ2-5; V gene: TRBV5-1
CDR3 protein: ASSLGWTSGWNEQF; J gene: TRBJ2-1; V gene: TRBV13
CDR3 protein: ASSPQAGGRSEQY; J gene: TRBJ2-7; V gene: TRBV3-1/TRBV3-2
CDR3 protein: ASSKALPGQGAHEQF; J gene: TRBJ2-1; V gene: TRBV21-1
CDR3 protein: ASSKAEGYQPQH; J gene: TRBJ1-5; V gene: TRBV21-1
CDR3 protein: ASSLGASGEPYEQY; J gene: TRBJ2-7; V gene: TRBV18
CDR3 protein: ASSHDYLGTEAF; J gene: TRBJ1-1; V gene: TRBV7-8
CDR3 protein: SPGVETQY; J gene: TRBJ2-5; V gene: TRBV27
CDR3 protein: ASTGGYSGNTIY; J gene: TRBJ1-3; V gene: TRBV5-1
CDR3 protein: ASSYSRGIVEKLF; J gene: TRBJ1-4; V gene: TRBV6-5
CDR3 protein: ASSPGLAGGDNEQF; J gene: TRBJ2-1; V gene: TRBV18
CDR3 protein: SAVSTGANYGYT; J gene: TRBJ1-2; V gene: TRBV29-1
CDR3 protein: ASGLSWGDPYGYT; J gene: TRBJ1-2; V gene: TRBV12-5
CDR3 protein: ASSLVAGAGEQY; J gene: TRBJ2-7; V gene: TRBV5-1
CDR3 protein: ASSLAPSGATGELF; J gene: TRBJ2-2; V gene: TRBV7-6
CDR3 protein: ASSRQANYGYT; J gene: TRBJ1-2; V gene: TRBV12-3/TRBV12-4
CDR3 protein: ASTKRLAGGTDTQY; J gene: TRBJ2-3; V gene: TRBV11-2
CDR3 protein: ASSLSFVDTQY; J gene: TRBJ2-3; V gene: TRBV7-3
CDR3 protein: ASSLAGMNTEAF; J gene: TRBJ1-1; V gene: TRBV14
CDR3 protein: ASKGQGYSSTDTQY; J gene: TRBJ2-3; V gene: TRBV13
CDR3 protein: ASSPLASRESTDTQY; J gene: TRBJ2-3; V gene: TRBV9
CDR3 protein: ATTGGSQPQH; J gene: TRBJ1-5; V gene: TRBV19
CDR3 protein: SVVILANPYEQY; J gene: TRBJ2-7; V gene: TRBV29-1
CDR3 protein: ASGPRTSGSTDTQY; J gene: TRBJ2-3; V gene: TRBV12-5
CDR3 protein: ASGRDYNSPLH; J gene: TRBJ1-6; V gene: TRBV30
CDR3 protein: ASSLRSNEQF; J gene: TRBJ2-1; V gene: TRBV10-2
CDR3 protein: ASSRQGLAEKLF; J gene: TRBJ1-4; V gene: TRBV11-2
CDR3 protein: ASSRNRVDTEAF; J gene: TRBJ1-1; V gene: TRBV7-6